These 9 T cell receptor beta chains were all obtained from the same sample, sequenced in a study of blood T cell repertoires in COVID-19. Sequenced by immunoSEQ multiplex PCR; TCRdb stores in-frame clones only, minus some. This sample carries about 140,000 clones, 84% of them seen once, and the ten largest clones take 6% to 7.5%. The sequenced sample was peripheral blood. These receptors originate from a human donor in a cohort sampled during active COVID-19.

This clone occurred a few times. The DNA for the CDR3 is TGTGCCAGCAGCCTCGCCAGCGGGGGCACCTCTGGAAACACCATATATTTT. Translation gives CASSLASGGTSGNTIYF. The chain employs TRBV4-2 and TRBJ1-3, with TRBD1 as a possible D gene (6 bases). The germline V gene encodes CDR1 LGHNA and CDR2 YNFKEQ. This CDR3 contains 17 residues. The V and J ends lost 4 bases and 0 bases respectively, with 16 bases between them.

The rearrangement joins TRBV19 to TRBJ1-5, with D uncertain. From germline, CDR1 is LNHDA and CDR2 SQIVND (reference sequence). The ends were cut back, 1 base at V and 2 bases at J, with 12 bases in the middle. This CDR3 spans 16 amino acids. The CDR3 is CASSIGSGIGNQPQHF. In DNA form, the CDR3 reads TGTGCCAGTAGTATAGGATCGGGGATCGGCAATCAGCCCCAGCATTTT.

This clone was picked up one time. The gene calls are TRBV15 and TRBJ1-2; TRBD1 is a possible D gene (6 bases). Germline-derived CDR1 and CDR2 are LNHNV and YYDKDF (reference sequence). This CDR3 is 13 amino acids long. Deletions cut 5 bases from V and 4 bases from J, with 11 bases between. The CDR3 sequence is CATSGDTLYGYTF. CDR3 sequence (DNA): TGTGCCACCAGCGGGGACACCCTCTATGGCTACACCTTC.

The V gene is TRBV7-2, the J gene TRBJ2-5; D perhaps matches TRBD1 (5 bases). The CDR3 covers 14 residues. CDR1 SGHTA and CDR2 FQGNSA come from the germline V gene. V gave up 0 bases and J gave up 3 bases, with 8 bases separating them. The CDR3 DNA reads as TGTGCCAGCAGCTTAGCGGGGCAGGAAGAGACCCAGTACTTC. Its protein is CASSLAGQEETQYF.

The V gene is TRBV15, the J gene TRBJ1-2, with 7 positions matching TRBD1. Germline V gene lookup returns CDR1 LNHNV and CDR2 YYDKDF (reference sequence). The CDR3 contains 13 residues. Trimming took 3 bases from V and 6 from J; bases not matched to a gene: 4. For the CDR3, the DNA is TGTGCCACCAGCAGGGGGACAGAGGATGGCTACACCTTC. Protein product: CATSRGTEDGYTF.

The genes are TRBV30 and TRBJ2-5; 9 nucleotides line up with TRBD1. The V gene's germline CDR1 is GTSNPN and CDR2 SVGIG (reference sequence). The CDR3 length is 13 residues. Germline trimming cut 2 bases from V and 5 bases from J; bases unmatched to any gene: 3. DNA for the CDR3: TGTGCCTGGAGTACGGACAGGGGTGAGACCCAGTACTTC. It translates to CAWSTDRGETQYF. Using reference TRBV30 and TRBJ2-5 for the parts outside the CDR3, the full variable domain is SQTIHQWPATLVQPVGSPLSLECTVEGTSNPNLYWYRQAAGRGLQLLFYSVGIGQISSEVPQNLSASRPQDRQFILSSKKLLLSDSGFYLCAWSTDRGETQYFGPGTRLLVL.

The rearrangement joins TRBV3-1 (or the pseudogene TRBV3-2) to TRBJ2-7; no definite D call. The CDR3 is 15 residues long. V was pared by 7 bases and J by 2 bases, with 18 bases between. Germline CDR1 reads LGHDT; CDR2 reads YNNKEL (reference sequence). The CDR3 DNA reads TGTGCCAGCACCCGCTCCGGGTCCAAGACCTACGAGCAGTACTTC. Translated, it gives CASTRSGSKTYEQYF.

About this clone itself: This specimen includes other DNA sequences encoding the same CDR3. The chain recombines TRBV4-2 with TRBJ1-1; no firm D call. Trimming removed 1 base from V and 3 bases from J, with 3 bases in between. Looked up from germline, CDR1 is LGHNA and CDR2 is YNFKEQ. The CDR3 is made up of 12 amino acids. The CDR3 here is CASSQVDTEAFF. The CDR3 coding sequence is TGTGCCAGCAGCCAAGTCGACACTGAAGCTTTCTTT.

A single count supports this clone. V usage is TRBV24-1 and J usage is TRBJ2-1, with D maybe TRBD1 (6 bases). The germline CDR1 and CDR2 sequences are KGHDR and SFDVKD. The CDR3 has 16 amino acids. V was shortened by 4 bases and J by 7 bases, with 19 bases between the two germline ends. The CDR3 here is CATSEYSFTRGNEQFF. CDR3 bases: TGTGCCACCAGTGAATATTCCTTCACCAGGGGAAATGAGCAGTTCTTC.